The source of this T cell receptor beta chain is a study of molecular identifiers for immune sequencing clone quantification. The sample holds many counts of this clonotype. TCRdb re-called the PCR reads through MiXCR, storing one row per CDR3 protein. The profile shows approximately 590,000 distinct CDR3 sequences, approximately 24% of them singletons. Germline V lookup: CDR1 SGHTA, CDR2 FQGNSA. The CDR3 spans 14 residues. The V gene lost 1 base and the J gene lost 0 bases, with 6 bases spanning the gap. Sequencing used naive CD8+ T cells from blood, with Jurkat cell RNA spiked in. Subset in this sample: FACS-sorted CD8+CD4-CCR7+CD45RA+ naive T cells. This chain joins TRBV7-2 and TRBJ2-5; no reliable D call. The TCR was taken from a human donor in good health. Some libraries in this study had Jurkat cell RNA spiked in. CDR3 DNA: TGTGCCAGCAGCTTAGGACTTCACCAAGAGACCCAGTACTTC. Protein product: CASSLGLHQETQYF. Variable domain in full (rest from reference TRBV7-2 and TRBJ2-5): GAGVSQSPSNKVTEKGKDVELRCDPISGHTALYWYRQSLGQGLEFLIYFQGNSAPDKSGLPSDRFSAERTGGSVSTLTIQRTQQEDSAVYLCASSLGLHQETQYFGPGTRLLVL.